These T cell receptor beta chains were read from a single sample in a study of T cells after yellow fever vaccination. One entry per CDR3 protein results from TCRdb running MiXCR on the 5' RACE reads. The table lists about 230,000 distinct CDR3 sequences, around 6.7% of them singletons, with about 0.95% in the top ten. The sample here was CD4+ T cells sorted from PBMCs, taken on the day of the yellow fever booster vaccination. The receptors were sampled from a man under 40 who received the YFV17D yellow fever vaccine. CDR3s include the opening cysteine and the closing phenylalanine or tryptophan. The D gene is left open where the match is weak. Clone size, where shown, is once, few, many, or a class for clones that have expanded.

length: 11; size: few; V: TRBV25-1; J: TRBJ1-3; D: .; DNA: TGTGCCACCGGAGGTGGAAACACCATATATTTT; CDR3: CATGGGNTIYF
length: 15; size: .; V: TRBV3-1; J: TRBJ2-7; D: TRBD2; DNA: TGTGCCTGCAGCCAAGGTGTAGCGGGAGGTTACGAGCAGTACTTC; CDR3: CACSQGVAGGYEQYF
length: 15; size: many; V: TRBV4-3; J: TRBJ2-2; D: TRBD1; DNA: TGCGCCAGCAGCCGACAGGGCATTAACACCGGGGAGCTGTTTTTT; CDR3: CASSRQGINTGELFF
length: 14; size: many; V: TRBV7-9; J: TRBJ2-5; D: .; DNA: TGTGCCAGCAGCTTAGTGCCTGTCCAAGAGACCCAGTACTTC; CDR3: CASSLVPVQETQYF
length: 11; size: many; V: TRBV12-3/TRBV12-4; J: TRBJ2-3; D: .; DNA: TGTGCCAGCAGTACTCGGAATACGCAGTATTTT; CDR3: CASSTRNTQYF
length: 16; size: .; V: TRBV5-1; J: TRBJ2-3; D: .; DNA: TGCGCCAGCAGCTTGAGAGGACGTACCGAGCAGGATACGCAGTATTTT; CDR3: CASSLRGRTEQDTQYF
length: 16; size: few; V: TRBV20-1; J: TRBJ2-1; D: TRBD2; DNA: TGCAGTGCTAGGGCCTTAGCGGGAGGCCGGTACAATGAGCAGTTCTTC; CDR3: CSARALAGGRYNEQFF
length: 12; size: few; V: TRBV6-2/TRBV6-3; J: TRBJ2-1; D: .; DNA: TGTGCCAGCAGCTCAAACCCGGAGGGGCAGTTCTTC; CDR3: CASSSNPEGQFF
length: 16; size: .; V: TRBV6-1; J: TRBJ2-7; D: TRBD2; DNA: TGTGCCAGCAGCCACACGGGGGGGTCCAAGCCGGGTGAGCAGTACTTC; CDR3: CASSHTGGSKPGEQYF
length: 17; size: .; V: TRBV7-2; J: TRBJ2-1; D: .; DNA: TGTGCCAGCAGCTTAGCGAACGACCTGAGCTCCTACAATGAGCAGTTCTTC; CDR3: CASSLANDLSSYNEQFF
length: 13; size: .; V: TRBV10-3; J: TRBJ2-7; D: .; DNA: TGTGCCATCAGTGAGATCCAAAATTACGAGCAGTACTTC; CDR3: CAISEIQNYEQYF
length: 18; size: many; V: TRBV4-2; J: TRBJ2-3; D: TRBD2; DNA: TGTGCCAGCAGCCATAGACTAGCGGGAGCCTCTAGCACAGATACGCAGTATTTT; CDR3: CASSHRLAGASSTDTQYF
length: 12; size: few; V: TRBV11-2; J: TRBJ2-2; D: .; DNA: TGTGCCAGCAGCCACCAGGCCGGGGAGCTGTTTTTT; CDR3: CASSHQAGELFF
length: 15; size: few; V: TRBV6-5; J: TRBJ1-6; D: .; DNA: TGTGCCAGCAGTTACGGCGCAGGCTATAATTCACCCCTCCACTTT; CDR3: CASSYGAGYNSPLHF
length: 12; size: few; V: TRBV10-2; J: TRBJ2-3; D: .; DNA: TGCGCCAGCAGTATGCTCACAGATACGCAGTATTTT; CDR3: CASSMLTDTQYF
length: 13; size: few; V: TRBV30; J: TRBJ2-1; D: TRBD2; DNA: TGTGCCTGGAGCACTAGCGGGAGTACTGAGCAGTTCTTC; CDR3: CAWSTSGSTEQFF
length: 13; size: few; V: TRBV6-6; J: TRBJ2-2; D: .; DNA: TGTGCCAGCAAAGGGGCCGACACCGGGGAGCTGTTTTTT; CDR3: CASKGADTGELFF
length: 11; size: .; V: TRBV29-1; J: TRBJ2-5; D: .; DNA: TGCAGCGTCCTCCACCAAGAGACCCAGTACTTC; CDR3: CSVLHQETQYF
length: 14; size: .; V: TRBV10-2; J: TRBJ2-2; D: .; DNA: TGCGCCAGCCGGCTGACCGAGTCCACCGGGGAGCTGTTTTTT; CDR3: CASRLTESTGELFF
length: 14; size: .; V: TRBV20-1; J: TRBJ2-2; D: .; DNA: TGCAGTGCTAGATCGACGGAGAACACCGGGGAGCTGTTTTTT; CDR3: CSARSTENTGELFF
length: 15; size: few; V: TRBV12-3/TRBV12-4; J: TRBJ2-3; D: .; DNA: TGTGCCAGCAGGGAAACAGGTACCCGCACAGATACGCAGTATTTT; CDR3: CASRETGTRTDTQYF
length: 14; size: .; V: TRBV7-9; J: TRBJ2-2; D: TRBD2; DNA: TGTGCCAGCAGAGATATAGCGGGAACCGGGGAGCTGTTTTTT; CDR3: CASRDIAGTGELFF
length: 13; size: .; V: TRBV25-1; J: TRBJ1-2; D: .; DNA: TGTGCCAGCATGCGGGGGTCCGACGATGGCTACACCTTC; CDR3: CASMRGSDDGYTF
length: 14; size: many; V: TRBV7-9; J: TRBJ2-2; D: .; DNA: TGTGCCAGCAGCTTAGGGCGGCGTGGCGGGGAGCTGTTTTTT; CDR3: CASSLGRRGGELFF
length: 15; size: many; V: TRBV20-1; J: TRBJ2-3; D: TRBD2; DNA: TGCAGTGCTAGGTGGACTAGCGGGAGACCAGATACGCAGTATTTT; CDR3: CSARWTSGRPDTQYF
length: 15; size: few; V: TRBV12-3/TRBV12-4; J: TRBJ1-1; D: .; DNA: TGTGCCAGCAGTTTATTTCGAGGGGACGACACTGAAGCTTTCTTT; CDR3: CASSLFRGDDTEAFF
length: 15; size: .; V: TRBV5-1; J: TRBJ2-1; D: TRBD2; DNA: TGCGCCAGCAGTGAAGGCGGGAGGGTCTACAATGAGCAGTTCTTC; CDR3: CASSEGGRVYNEQFF
length: 14; size: many; V: TRBV5-1; J: TRBJ2-1; D: .; DNA: TGCGCCAGCAGCCACACACCATCCTACAATGAGCAGTTCTTC; CDR3: CASSHTPSYNEQFF
length: 18; size: few; V: TRBV18; J: TRBJ2-5; D: .; DNA: TGTGCCAGCTCACCTAAAAAGCTGGGCGCGGAGGAGCAGGAGACCCAGTACTTC; CDR3: CASSPKKLGAEEQETQYF
length: 13; size: many; V: TRBV7-9; J: TRBJ1-1; D: .; DNA: TGTGCCAGCAGCTTAGAAGGGAACACTGAAGCTTTCTTT; CDR3: CASSLEGNTEAFF
length: 19; size: .; V: TRBV5-1; J: TRBJ2-7; D: TRBD1; DNA: TGCGCCAGCAGCCGGTGGTTGGGACAGGGGATTAATACCTCCTACGAGCAGTACTTC; CDR3: CASSRWLGQGINTSYEQYF
length: 13; size: .; V: TRBV24-1; J: TRBJ1-4; D: .; DNA: TGTGCCACTTCACAGGGCTTTAATGAAAAACTGTTTTTT; CDR3: CATSQGFNEKLFF
length: 12; size: few; V: TRBV20-1; J: TRBJ2-7; D: TRBD2; DNA: TGCAGTGCCTTAGCGGGAGATCCTGAGCAGTACTTC; CDR3: CSALAGDPEQYF
length: 14; size: many; V: TRBV7-2; J: TRBJ2-1; D: .; DNA: TGTGCCAGCCGCGCCAGGGCTGACTACAATGAGCAGTTCTTC; CDR3: CASRARADYNEQFF
length: 15; size: once; V: TRBV3-1; J: TRBJ1-3; D: .; DNA: TGTGCCAGCAGCGCGACAGGCCGCTCTGGAAACACCATATATTTT; CDR3: CASSATGRSGNTIYF
length: 14; size: few; V: TRBV30; J: TRBJ1-5; D: .; DNA: TGTGCCTGGCTCAGGGAGTATCCCAATCAGCCCCAGCATTTT; CDR3: CAWLREYPNQPQHF